Shown below are 8 T cell receptor beta chains from a single sample sequenced in a study of CD8 T cells in Susac syndrome. RNA amounts of about 0.5 to 1 ug underwent reverse transcription with random hexamers. TCRdb fed the immunoSEQ multiplex PCR reads into MiXCR, producing one record per CDR3 protein. The sample consists of roughly 190,000 distinct CDR3 sequences, under 97% of them appearing once. Sequencing input: CD4+ T cells from PBMCs. All receptors come from a human donor with Susac syndrome.

The chain uses TRBV20-1 and TRBJ2-4; D is perhaps TRBD2 (7 bases). The V end lost 5 bases, the J end lost 0 bases, and 14 bases lay between the germline ends. Germline V gene lookup returns CDR1 DFQATT and CDR2 SNEGSKA (reference sequence). The CDR3 contains 15 residues. The CDR3 protein is CSAAGGPIAKNIQYF. CDR3 DNA sequence: TGCAGTGCTGCCGGGGGGCCAATAGCCAAAAACATTCAGTACTTC.

This chain links TRBV20-1 with TRBJ1-2; no clear D. In germline, CDR1 is DFQATT, CDR2 SNEGSKA (reference sequence). V was shortened by 3 bases and J by 4 bases, with 9 bases between the two germline ends. CDR3 length: 12 amino acids. The CDR3 loop is CSARLGSYGYTF. In DNA, the CDR3 is TGCAGTGCTAGGCTTGGTAGCTATGGCTACACCTTC.

The CDR3: CASRPLTGWGETQYF. CDR3 in DNA: TGCGCCAGCAGGCCCCTGACAGGGTGGGGAGAGACCCAGTACTTC. The genes are TRBV5-1 and TRBJ2-5, with 7 nucleotides matching TRBD1. CDR3 length: 15 amino acids. Looked up from germline, CDR1 is SGHRS and CDR2 is YFSETQ. V lost 5 bases and J lost 4; bases outside the gene matches: 11.

The sample holds one count of this clonotype. The chain is built from TRBV29-1 and TRBJ1-5; 8 nucleotides line up with TRBD1. With 7 bases clipped from V and 1 base from J, the junction kept 6 bases outside the gene matches. Germline values: CDR1 SQVTM, CDR2 ANQGSEA. The CDR3 totals 14 residues. The CDR3 nucleotides read TGCAGCGCTGTGACAGGGGAGAGCAATCAGCCCCAGCATTTT. Translated, it gives CSAVTGESNQPQHF. The variable domain in full, with the rest retrieved from reference TRBV29-1 and TRBJ1-5, is SAVISQKPSRDICQRGTSLTIQCQVDSQVTMMFWYRQQPGQSLTLIATANQGSEATYESGFVIDKFPISRPNLTFSTLTVSNMSPEDSSIYLCSAVTGESNQPQHFGDGTRLSIL.

This chain connects TRBV30 to TRBJ1-2; a weak D match, TRBD1 (5 bases). V gave up 3 bases and J gave up 7 bases, with 18 bases separating them. This CDR3 is 14 amino acids long. Per germline, CDR1 GTSNPN and CDR2 SVGIG (reference sequence). This chain's CDR3 is CAWSFSRGAGGYTF. The CDR3 region has the DNA TGTGCCTGGAGCTTCTCGAGGGGCGCGGGTGGCTACACCTTC.

The V call is TRBV2, the J call TRBJ1-6; D gene ambiguous. Germline V gives CDR1 SNHLY, CDR2 FYNNEI. CDR3 length: 16 amino acids. V lost 5 bases and J 0 bases, leaving 11 bases between the germline ends. In nucleotides, the CDR3 is TGTGCCAGCAGTAGATCACCGGGCTCCTATAATTCACCCCTCCACTTT. Protein: CASSRSPGSYNSPLHF.

The CDR3 DNA follows: TGCGCCAGCAGGATAGTACAGGGGGCAGCAGATACGCAGTATTTT. Translation gives CASRIVQGAADTQYF. The V gene is TRBV10-2, the J gene TRBJ2-3, with 9 positions matching TRBD1. In germline, CDR1 is WSHSY, CDR2 SAAADI. This CDR3 spans 15 amino acids. V lost 6 bases to trimming and J lost 4 bases; unmatched junction nucleotides: 8.

This chain joins TRBV29-1 and TRBJ2-7; the match to TRBD1 covers 9 bases. The germline V gene has CDR1 SQVTM and CDR2 ANQGSEA. The CDR3 is made up of 14 amino acids. After removal of 6 bases from V and 3 bases from J, the junction contained 9 bases not matched to a gene. This chain's CDR3 is CSVPRGDRVYEQYF. DNA of the CDR3: TGCAGCGTCCCAAGGGGGGACAGGGTCTACGAGCAGTACTTC.